Following are 28 T cell receptor beta chains from one sample sequenced in a study of blood T cell repertoires in COVID-19. Sequenced by immunoSEQ multiplex PCR; TCRdb stores in-frame clones only, minus some. The sample consists of 250,000 to 300,000 clones, approximately 86% of them appearing once. Source material: peripheral blood. All receptors come from a woman in her twenties or thirties with acute or convalescent COVID-19.

This chain joins TRBV5-1 and TRBJ2-7, with TRBD1 matching over 7 bases. Germline loops: CDR1 SGHRS, CDR2 YFSETQ. The ends lost 3 bases at V and 3 bases at J; junction bases unmatched: 9. The CDR3 spans 15 residues. This CDR3 is CASSSSGTAIYEQYF. CDR3 DNA sequence: TGCGCCAGCAGCTCGTCCGGGACAGCTATCTACGAGCAGTACTTC.

As regards this clone: Other nucleotide sequences in the sample specify the same CDR3. V gene TRBV4-2 combines with J gene TRBJ2-7; the D is unclear. Germline V lookup: CDR1 LGHNA, CDR2 YNFKEQ. V was shortened by 0 bases and J by 5 bases, with 5 bases between the two germline ends. This CDR3 has 12 amino acids. CDR3 sequence reads: CASSQDRDEQYF. The CDR3 nucleotides read TGTGCCAGCAGCCAAGATCGGGACGAGCAGTACTTC.

The V and J genes are TRBV5-6 and TRBJ1-2, with TRBD1 matching over 9 bases. Germline-derived CDR1 and CDR2 are SGHDT and YYEEEE. The junction had 13 bases not matched to a gene; V was cut back by 2 bases and J by 8 bases. The CDR3 has 16 amino acids. This CDR3 reads CASSFLVGQGIFGYTF. For the CDR3, the DNA is TGTGCCAGCAGCTTTCTTGTGGGACAGGGAATTTTCGGCTACACCTTC.

The chain employs TRBV19 and TRBJ1-4, with TRBD1 identical over 7 bases. J lost 4 bases, V lost 6 bases, and 11 bases had no gene match. CDR3 length equals 16 residues. The V gene's germline CDR1 is LNHDA and CDR2 SQIVND (reference sequence). In DNA form, the CDR3 reads TGTGCCAGTAGAACGGGAGGGACAGCAGTTAATGAAAAACTGTTTTTT. It specifies CASRTGGTAVNEKLFF. The full variable domain, rest sourced from reference TRBV19 and TRBJ1-4, is DGGITQSPKYLFRKEGQNVTLSCEQNLNHDAMYWYRQDPGQGLRLIYYSQIVNDFQKGDIAEGYSVSREKKESFPLTVTSAQKNPTAFYLCASRTGGTAVNEKLFFGSGTQLSVL.

This clone was seen only once. V and J are TRBV5-4 and TRBJ2-7; D remains unclear. This CDR3 is built from 13 residues. Germline V CDR1 and CDR2: SGHNT, YYREEE (reference sequence). V shed 1 base and J shed 3 bases, with 8 bases lying between them. CDR3 nucleotides: TGTGCCAGCAGCTTGCAACAGAACTACGAGCAGTACTTC. This encodes CASSLQQNYEQYF.

The chain has TRBV19 and TRBJ2-6; 11 bases line up with TRBD2. This CDR3 is built from 16 residues. CDR1 and CDR2 (germline): LNHDA, SQIVND (reference sequence). J gave up 4 bases and V 5 bases, and 4 bases lay outside the gene matches. Here the CDR3 reads CASSLAGGSGANVLTF. The CDR3 DNA follows: TGTGCCAGTAGTCTAGCGGGAGGATCAGGGGCCAACGTCCTGACTTTC.

The chain is built from TRBV6-5 and TRBJ2-2, with TRBD1 matching over 9 bases. V lost 5 bases, J lost 5 bases, and 3 bases stayed unmatched. Germline loops: CDR1 MNHEY, CDR2 SVGAGI. The CDR3 is made up of 14 amino acids. The CDR3 spells CASSRDRATGELFF. CDR3 DNA sequence: TGTGCCAGCAGTCGGGACAGGGCGACCGGGGAGCTGTTTTTT.

This clone showed up just a few times. The V call is TRBV11-3, the J call TRBJ2-2; TRBD2 agrees at 8 bases. Trimming removed 1 base from V and 7 bases from J; junction bases left unmatched: 11. The CDR3 has 17 amino acids. The germline CDR1 and CDR2 sequences are SGHNT and YENEEA. The CDR3 coding sequence is TGTGCCAGCAGCTTAGTTTCAGTCGGGAGGGCCGACGGGGAGCTGTTTTTT. Its protein product is CASSLVSVGRADGELFF. The variable domain in full, completed from reference TRBV11-3 and TRBJ2-2, reads EAGVVQSPRYKIIEKKQPVAFWCNPISGHNTLYWYLQNLGQGPELLIRYENEEAVDDSQLPKDRFSAERLKGVDSTLKIQPAELGDSAVYLCASSLVSVGRADGELFFGEGSRLTVL.

The chain uses TRBV3-1 (or the pseudogene TRBV3-2) and TRBJ2-7; D is uncertain. The germline V gene has CDR1 LGHDT and CDR2 YNNKEL (reference sequence). The CDR3 runs to 15 residues. Trimming left V 4 bases short and J 3 bases short, with 16 bases between. The CDR3 sequence is CASSLLRRKYYEQYF. CDR3 DNA sequence: TGTGCCAGCAGCCTCCTTCGGCGGAAATACTACGAGCAGTACTTC.

The chain employs TRBV5-4 and TRBJ2-7; possible D gene TRBD1, 6 bases. The CDR3 is 13 amino acids. Germline CDR1 reads SGHNT; CDR2 reads YYREEE (reference sequence). Deletions cut 9 bases from V and 0 bases from J, with 13 bases between. The CDR3 protein is CATENRASYEQYF. CDR3 nucleotides: TGTGCCACCGAGAACAGGGCCTCCTACGAGCAGTACTTC. The full variable domain, in which reference TRBV5-4 and TRBJ2-7 provide the parts outside the CDR3, is ETGVTQSPTHLIKTRGQQVTLRCSSQSGHNTVSWYQQALGQGPQFIFQYYREEENGRGNFPPRFSGLQFPNYSSELNVNALELDDSALYLCATENRASYEQYFGPGTRLTVT.

The chain has TRBV19 and TRBJ2-7; D uncertain. The CDR3 is 12 amino acids. Germline V gene lookup returns CDR1 LNHDA and CDR2 SQIVND (reference sequence). The V end lost 3 bases, the J end lost 4 bases, and 7 bases lay between the germline ends. The CDR3 region has the DNA TGTGCCAGTAGTATGGGCAAATACGAGCAGTACTTC. Translating gives CASSMGKYEQYF. The variable domain in full, with the rest retrieved from reference TRBV19 and TRBJ2-7, is DGGITQSPKYLFRKEGQNVTLSCEQNLNHDAMYWYRQDPGQGLRLIYYSQIVNDFQKGDIAEGYSVSREKKESFPLTVTSAQKNPTAFYLCASSMGKYEQYFGPGTRLTVT.

The chain has TRBV5-6 and TRBJ2-6, with D tentatively TRBD2 (7 bases). V gave up 2 bases and J gave up 0 bases, with 12 bases separating them. CDR1 is SGHDT and CDR2 is YYEEEE in the germline V gene. This CDR3 region has 17 residues. CDR3 amino acids: CASSFGGLHSGANVLTF. The CDR3 DNA follows: TGTGCCAGCAGCTTCGGGGGGCTTCACTCTGGGGCCAACGTCCTGACTTTC.

CDR3 sequence (DNA): TGTGCCAGCAGTACGGGGAGACGAGCGGAGTTCTTC. Its translation: CASSTGRRAEFF. The chain uses TRBV6-2 or TRBV6-3 and TRBJ2-1, with D perhaps matching TRBD2 (5 bases). CDR1 and CDR2 from the germline V gene are MNHEY and SVGEGT. The CDR3 covers 12 residues. The V and J ends lost 5 bases and 14 bases respectively, with 16 bases between them.

J is TRBJ1-1 and V is TRBV5-4; possibly TRBD1 for D (5 bases). V shed 0 bases and J shed 0 bases, with 9 bases lying between them. Germline values: CDR1 SGHNT, CDR2 YYREEE (reference sequence). The CDR3 is 15 amino acids. The CDR3 sequence: CASSLVGGLNTEAFF. CDR3 DNA sequence: TGTGCCAGCAGCTTGGTCGGGGGACTGAACACTGAAGCTTTCTTT.

The chain links TRBV30 to TRBJ2-5; D perhaps matches TRBD2 (6 bases). With 4 bases removed from V and 2 bases from J, the gap between germline ends came to 14 bases. The germline V gene has CDR1 GTSNPN and CDR2 SVGIG (reference sequence). The length of the CDR3 is 14 residues. CDR3: CAWIPRRGQETQYF. CDR3 DNA: TGTGCCTGGATTCCCCGGCGGGGACAAGAGACCCAGTACTTC.

This clone was detected once. CDR3 protein: CASATTGTYNEQFF. The CDR3 region has the DNA TGCGCCAGCGCAACGACAGGGACTTACAATGAGCAGTTCTTC. The chain has TRBV5-1 and TRBJ2-1, with D maybe TRBD1 (7 bases). CDR1 and CDR2 from the germline V gene are SGHRS and YFSETQ. The V gene lost 7 bases and the J gene lost 4 bases, with 15 bases spanning the gap. The CDR3 totals 14 residues.

The J gene is TRBJ2-1, the V gene TRBV19, with TRBD1 matching 7 bases. The CDR3 sequence is 14 residues long. Trimming at V came to 5 bases and at J to 7 bases, leaving 8 bases not matched to a gene. Germline V gene lookup returns CDR1 LNHDA and CDR2 SQIVND (reference sequence). CDR3 in DNA: TGTGCCAGTAGTCGACGGACAGGAAGTAATGAGCAGTTCTTC. Protein product: CASSRRTGSNEQFF. Complete variable domain (other parts from reference TRBV19 and TRBJ2-1): DGGITQSPKYLFRKEGQNVTLSCEQNLNHDAMYWYRQDPGQGLRLIYYSQIVNDFQKGDIAEGYSVSREKKESFPLTVTSAQKNPTAFYLCASSRRTGSNEQFFGPGTRLTVL.

The V call is TRBV5-6, the J call TRBJ2-7, with 8 bases lining up with TRBD1. From germline, CDR1 is SGHDT and CDR2 YYEEEE. V gave up 1 base and J gave up 3 bases; unmatched junction bases: 3. The CDR3 loop spans 14 amino acids. The CDR3 sequence: CASSLQDRDYEQYF. CDR3 DNA sequence: TGTGCCAGCAGCTTGCAGGACAGGGACTACGAGCAGTACTTC.

The rearrangement links TRBV13 to TRBJ1-2; D remains ambiguous. Between the trimmed V and J ends, which lost 1 base and 4 bases, there was a span of 10 bases. CDR3 length equals 14 residues. Germline V gene data show CDR1 as PRHDT and CDR2 as FYEKMQ (reference sequence). CDR3 coding DNA: TGTGCCAGCAGCTTAGTGAGTCGAGGCTATGGCTACACCTTC. This gives the protein CASSLVSRGYGYTF.

The chain recombines TRBV7-8 with TRBJ2-1; 7 nucleotides align to TRBD1. Germline assignment: CDR1 SGHVS and CDR2 FQNEAQ. Trimming at V came to 6 bases and at J to 4 bases, leaving 6 bases not matched to a gene. The CDR3 extends over 14 amino acids. The CDR3 sequence: CASRGSTGYNEQFF. Here the CDR3 DNA reads TGTGCCAGCAGGGGATCGACAGGGTACAATGAGCAGTTCTTC.

The chain employs TRBV11-2 and TRBJ2-1, with TRBD2 matching 8 bases. V dropped 4 bases and J dropped 5; count of bases not matched to a gene: 7. CDR1 and CDR2 (germline): SGHAT, FQNNGV. The CDR3 loop spans 15 amino acids. CDR3 loop: CASSYSGTSHNEQFF. The CDR3 DNA reads as TGTGCCAGCAGCTATAGCGGGACTAGTCACAATGAGCAGTTCTTC. The full variable domain, with the rest looked up from reference TRBV11-2 and TRBJ2-1, is EAGVAQSPRYKIIEKRQSVAFWCNPISGHATLYWYQQILGQGPKLLIQFQNNGVVDDSQLPKDRFSAERLKGVDSTLKIQPAKLEDSAVYLCASSYSGTSHNEQFFGPGTRLTVL.

This chain connects TRBV6-1 to TRBJ2-7; perhaps TRBD1 as D (6 bases). The germline V gene encodes CDR1 MNHNS and CDR2 SASEGT. The CDR3 length is 13 residues. CDR3 in amino acids: CASSEGMGTRCSV. DNA for the CDR3: TGTGCCAGCAGTGAAGGCATGGGGACACGATGCTCTGTC.

The V gene is TRBV5-4, the J gene TRBJ1-1, with 7 bases fitting TRBD1. CDR1 is SGHNT, CDR2 YYREEE, per germline (reference sequence). The CDR3 has 15 amino acids. The ends lost 0 bases at V and 0 bases at J; junction bases unmatched: 2. This chain's CDR3 is CASSLAGTVNTEAFF. As DNA, the CDR3 is TGTGCCAGCAGCTTGGCCGGGACAGTGAACACTGAAGCTTTCTTT.

The rearrangement joins TRBV5-4 to TRBJ2-5; D perhaps matches TRBD2 (7 bases). The V end lost 4 bases, the J end lost 5 bases, and 15 bases lay between the germline ends. This CDR3 comprises 14 residues. The germline V gene has CDR1 SGHNT and CDR2 YYREEE (reference sequence). CDR3 sequence: CASSGQTSRETQYF. The DNA for the CDR3 is TGTGCCAGCAGCGGACAGACTAGCCGCGAGACCCAGTACTTC.

J is TRBJ2-7 and V is TRBV6-5; weak D call: TRBD2 (5 bases). V lost 2 bases to trimming and J lost 4 bases, with 12 bases between them. CDR3 length: 14 amino acids. Per germline, CDR1 MNHEY and CDR2 SVGAGI. In DNA form, the CDR3 reads TGTGCCAGCAGTTACACTAGGGAAGGGTACGAGCAGTACTTC. Translation gives CASSYTREGYEQYF.

J is TRBJ2-7 and V is TRBV6-6; no clear D gene. V was clipped by 5 bases and J by 2 bases, with 7 bases between them. The CDR3 runs 12 residues. Per germline, CDR1 MNHNY and CDR2 SVGAGI (reference sequence). CDR3 coding DNA: TGTGCCAGCAGTCCCCGTCCCTACGAGCAGTACTTC. Amino acid sequence: CASSPRPYEQYF.

The rearrangement uses TRBV6-2 or TRBV6-3 and TRBJ2-1; 10 bases align to TRBD2. The junction had 10 bases not matched to a gene; V was cut back by 4 bases and J by 7 bases. CDR3 length equals 16 residues. The germline gives CDR1 MNHEY, CDR2 SVGEGT. The CDR3 nucleotides are TGTGCCAGCAGTTTCCCCCTAGCGGGAGTAAGGAATGAGCAGTTCTTC. This translates into CASSFPLAGVRNEQFF.

V and J are TRBV7-2 and TRBJ1-2, with unresolved D. The CDR3 is 13 residues long. Germline CDR1 reads SGHTA; CDR2 reads FQGNSA. V was shortened by 5 bases and J by 3 bases, with 10 bases between the two germline ends. The CDR3 loop reads CASSPQRDYGYTF. In nucleotides, the CDR3 is TGTGCCAGCAGCCCCCAGAGGGACTATGGCTACACCTTC.